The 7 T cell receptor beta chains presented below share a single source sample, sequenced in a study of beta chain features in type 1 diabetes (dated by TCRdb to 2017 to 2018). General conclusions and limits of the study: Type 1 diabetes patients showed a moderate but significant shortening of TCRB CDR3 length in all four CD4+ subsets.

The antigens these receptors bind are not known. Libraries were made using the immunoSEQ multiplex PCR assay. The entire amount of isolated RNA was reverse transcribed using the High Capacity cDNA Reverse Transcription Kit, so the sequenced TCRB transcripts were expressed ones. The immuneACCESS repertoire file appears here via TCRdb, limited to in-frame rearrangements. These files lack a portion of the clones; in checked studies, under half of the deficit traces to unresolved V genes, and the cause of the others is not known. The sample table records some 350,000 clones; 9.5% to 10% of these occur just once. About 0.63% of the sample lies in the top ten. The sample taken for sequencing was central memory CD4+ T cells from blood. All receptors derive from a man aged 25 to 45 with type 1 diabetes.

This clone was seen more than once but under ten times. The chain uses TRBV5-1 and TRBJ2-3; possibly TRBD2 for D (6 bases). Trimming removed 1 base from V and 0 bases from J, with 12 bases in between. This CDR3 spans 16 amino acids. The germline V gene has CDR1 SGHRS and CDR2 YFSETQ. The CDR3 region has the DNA TGCGCCAGCAGCTTGATATCGGCGGGAAGCACAGATACGCAGTATTTT. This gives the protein CASSLISAGSTDTQYF. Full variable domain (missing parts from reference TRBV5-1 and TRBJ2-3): KAGVTQTPRYLIKTRGQQVTLSCSPISGHRSVSWYQQTPGQGLQFLFEYFSETQRNKGNFPGRFSGRQFSNSRSEMNVSTLELGDSALYLCASSLISAGSTDTQYFGPGTRLTVL.

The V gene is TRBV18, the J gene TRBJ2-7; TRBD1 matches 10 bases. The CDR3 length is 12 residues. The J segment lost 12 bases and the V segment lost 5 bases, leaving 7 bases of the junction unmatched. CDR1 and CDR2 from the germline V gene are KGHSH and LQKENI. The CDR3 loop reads CASSLPGQGRYF. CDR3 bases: TGTGCCAGCTCATTACCGGGACAGGGGAGGTACTTC.

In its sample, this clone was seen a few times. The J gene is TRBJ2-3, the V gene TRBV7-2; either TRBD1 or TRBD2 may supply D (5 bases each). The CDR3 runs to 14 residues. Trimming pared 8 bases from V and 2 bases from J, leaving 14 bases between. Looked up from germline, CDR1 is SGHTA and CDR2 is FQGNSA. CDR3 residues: CASFEGPHTDTQYF. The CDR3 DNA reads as TGTGCCAGCTTTGAGGGGCCCCACACAGATACGCAGTATTTT.

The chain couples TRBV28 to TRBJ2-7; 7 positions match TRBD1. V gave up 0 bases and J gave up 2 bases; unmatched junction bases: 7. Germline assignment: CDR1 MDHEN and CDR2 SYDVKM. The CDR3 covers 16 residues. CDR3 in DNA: TGTGCCAGCAGTTTATGGTTGCCACAGGGGCCCTACGAGCAGTACTTC. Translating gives CASSLWLPQGPYEQYF. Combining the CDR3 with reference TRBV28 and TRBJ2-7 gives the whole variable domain DVKVTQSSRYLVKRTGEKVFLECVQDMDHENMFWYRQDPGLGLRLIYFSYDVKMKEKGDIPEGYSVSREKKERFSLILESASTNQTSMYLCASSLWLPQGPYEQYFGPGTRLTVT.

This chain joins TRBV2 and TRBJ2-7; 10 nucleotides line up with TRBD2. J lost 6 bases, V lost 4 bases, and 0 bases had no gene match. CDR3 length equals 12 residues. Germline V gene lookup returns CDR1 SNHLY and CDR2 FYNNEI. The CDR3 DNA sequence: TGTGCCAGCAGTGGGACTAGCGGCGAGCAGTACTTC. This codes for CASSGTSGEQYF. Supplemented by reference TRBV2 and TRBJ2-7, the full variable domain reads EPEVTQTPSHQVTQMGQEVILRCVPISNHLYFYWYRQILGQKVEFLVSFYNNEISEKSEIFDDQFSVERPDGSNFTLKIRSTKLEDSAMYFCASSGTSGEQYFGPGTRLTVT.

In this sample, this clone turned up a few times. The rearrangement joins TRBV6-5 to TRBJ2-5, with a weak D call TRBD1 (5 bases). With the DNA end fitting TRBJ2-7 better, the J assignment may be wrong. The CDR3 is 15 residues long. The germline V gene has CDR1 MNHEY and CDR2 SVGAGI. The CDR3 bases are TGTGCCAGCAGCCTGGGGCCCGAGGCGGCCTACGAGCAGTACTTC. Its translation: CASSLGPEAAYEQYF.

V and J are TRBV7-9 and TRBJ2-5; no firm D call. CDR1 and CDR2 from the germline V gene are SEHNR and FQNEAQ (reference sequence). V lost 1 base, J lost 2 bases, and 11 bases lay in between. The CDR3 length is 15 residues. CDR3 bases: TGTGCCAGCAGCTTAGGAAGCCTCCAGCAAGAGACCCAGTACTTC. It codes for CASSLGSLQQETQYF.